This entry lists 26 T cell receptor beta chains sequenced from one sample in a study of lymphopenia after photon versus proton radiotherapy (dated by TCRdb to the late 2010s). Library generation was performed with the immunoSEQ multiplex PCR assay. Sourced from immuneACCESS, this table was stored by TCRdb with only in-frame sequences that have V and J called. A share of the clones is absent; for the studies checked, an unresolved V gene accounts for under half, and the remainder has no known explanation. The sample records some 20,000 clones, over 80% of which are singletons. The leading ten clones occupy around 6.1% of the sample. This sample comprised peripheral blood, obtained from a patient treated with photon-based radiotherapy. Every receptor here comes from a man between 60 and 70 years old with pancreatic cancer.

The V call is TRBV28, the J call TRBJ2-7, with no clear D. This CDR3 has 15 residues. V was pared by 1 base and J by 0 bases, with 10 bases between. Germline loops: CDR1 MDHEN, CDR2 SYDVKM. Here the CDR3 reads CASSLSGRSSYEQYF. The CDR3 nucleotides are TGTGCCAGCAGTTTATCCGGCAGAAGCTCCTACGAGCAGTACTTC.

The chain joins TRBV30 to TRBJ2-1; TRBD2 matches 9 bases. The V gene end was trimmed by 0 bases and the J gene end by 3 bases; junction bases not matched to a gene: 3. CDR1 and CDR2 from the germline V gene are GTSNPN and SVGIG (reference sequence). CDR3 length: 15 amino acids. The chain's CDR3 is CAWSVLAGFYNEQFF. Here the CDR3 DNA reads TGTGCCTGGAGTGTCCTAGCGGGGTTCTACAATGAGCAGTTCTTC.

This clone is a singleton in its sample. The genes are TRBV5-1 and TRBJ2-7; D may be TRBD1 (6 bases). From germline, CDR1 is SGHRS and CDR2 YFSETQ. This CDR3 spans 16 amino acids. Trimming removed 4 bases at V and 4 bases at J, with 21 bases between. CDR3 residues: CASSPLLGEGGYEQYF. CDR3 sequence (DNA): TGCGCCAGCAGCCCACTATTGGGCGAAGGGGGATACGAGCAGTACTTC.

The V call is TRBV28, the J call TRBJ1-1; the D is unclear. There are 16 residues in the CDR3. Per the germline V gene, CDR1 is MDHEN and CDR2 is SYDVKM. The V end was cut by 3 bases, the J end by 4 bases, with 18 bases between. CDR3 DNA: TGTGCCAGCAGTTTGCGGACCCAGTTCGTGGTCACTGAAGCTTTCTTT. It translates to CASSLRTQFVVTEAFF.

The chain has TRBV9 and TRBJ1-5, with D maybe TRBD1 (6 bases). The germline gives CDR1 SGDLS, CDR2 YYNGEE. Trimming stripped 2 bases from V and 0 bases from J, with 9 bases between. The CDR3 runs 15 residues. The chain's CDR3 is CASSVEGGSNQPQHF. The CDR3 DNA is TGTGCCAGCAGCGTTGAGGGGGGTAGCAATCAGCCCCAGCATTTT.

The chain carries TRBV29-1 and TRBJ1-2; D possibly corresponds to TRBD1 (6 bases). This CDR3 comprises 13 residues. From germline, CDR1 is SQVTM and CDR2 ANQGSEA. The V gene lost 3 bases and the J gene lost 7 bases, with 15 bases spanning the gap. CDR3 coding DNA: TGCAGCGTTGAGCGACACAGGGACGGTGGCTACACCTTC. Its protein product is CSVERHRDGGYTF.

The V and J genes are TRBV7-3 and TRBJ2-1, with TRBD2 matching over 9 bases. The junction had 10 bases not matched to a gene; V was cut back by 6 bases and J by 13 bases. Germline V gives CDR1 SGHTA, CDR2 FQGTGA. This CDR3 has 13 amino acids. The CDR3 DNA reads as TGTGCCAGCAGTTTGGTGAGCGGGGGGTCCCAGTTCTTC. Its protein is CASSLVSGGSQFF. The whole variable domain, remainder taken from reference TRBV7-3 and TRBJ2-1, is GAGVSQTPSNKVTEKGKYVELRCDPISGHTALYWYRQSLGQGPEFLIYFQGTGAADDSGLPNDRFFAVRPEGSVSTLKIQRTERGDSAVYLCASSLVSGGSQFFGPGTRLTVL.

This clone has just one count. This chain joins TRBV29-1 and TRBJ2-5, with D possibly being TRBD1 (5 bases). This CDR3 spans 14 amino acids. The germline V gene encodes CDR1 SQVTM and CDR2 ANQGSEA. The V end was cut by 4 bases, the J end by 1 base, with 13 bases between. The CDR3 DNA reads TGCAGCGTTGTCGTGGGGCCGGGCCAAGAGACCCAGTACTTC. As protein: CSVVVGPGQETQYF.

This clone has just one count. The rearrangement links TRBV5-6 to TRBJ2-3; D remains unclear. The CDR3 runs to 15 residues. V gave up 0 bases and J gave up 5 bases, with 13 bases separating them. Germline V lookup: CDR1 SGHDT, CDR2 YYEEEE. The CDR3 here is CASSLGWAVQDTQYF. CDR3 nucleotides: TGTGCCAGCAGCTTGGGATGGGCGGTCCAAGATACGCAGTATTTT.

The chain combines TRBV7-8 with TRBJ1-5, with unresolved D. The V gene's germline CDR1 is SGHVS and CDR2 FQNEAQ. This CDR3 spans 16 amino acids. Trimming pared 2 bases from V and 2 bases from J, leaving 13 bases between. Here the CDR3 reads CASSLLNQLGNQPQHF. The CDR3 region has the DNA TGTGCCAGCAGCTTATTGAACCAACTGGGCAATCAGCCCCAGCATTTT. The whole variable domain, remainder taken from reference TRBV7-8 and TRBJ1-5, is GAGVSQSPRYKVAKRGQDVALRCDPISGHVSLFWYQQALGQGPEFLTYFQNEAQLDKSGLPSDRFFAERPEGSVSTLKIQRTQQEDSAVYLCASSLLNQLGNQPQHFGDGTRLSIL.

The chain combines TRBV7-9 with TRBJ2-7, with D unclear. V lost 5 bases and J lost 3, with 14 bases in between. Germline V gives CDR1 SEHNR, CDR2 FQNEAQ (reference sequence). The CDR3 length is 14 residues. The CDR3 coding sequence is TGTGCCAGCAGCAGAATGCCCAACTACTACGAGCAGTACTTC. Protein: CASSRMPNYYEQYF.

CDR3 sequence reads: CAWGQGSGELFF. Here the CDR3 DNA reads TGTGCTTGGGGACAGGGGTCCGGGGAGCTGTTTTTT. The gene calls are TRBV30 and TRBJ2-2; 10 bases match TRBD1. In germline, CDR1 is GTSNPN, CDR2 SVGIG (reference sequence). CDR3 length equals 12 residues.

The DNA of the CDR3 is TGTGCCAGCAGCGCTACAGGGACTAGCTCTGGAAACACCATATATTTT. This encodes CASSATGTSSGNTIYF. This chain connects TRBV7-2 to TRBJ1-3; possible D gene TRBD1, 6 bases. Trimming left V 5 bases short and J 0 bases short, with 14 bases between. The CDR3 has 16 amino acids. Germline lookup yields CDR1 SGHTA and CDR2 FQGNSA.

The V and J genes are TRBV9 and TRBJ2-7; D is possibly TRBD2 (6 bases). Germline V gene lookup returns CDR1 SGDLS and CDR2 YYNGEE. The CDR3 is 15 residues long. Between the trimmed V and J ends, which lost 0 bases and 4 bases, there was a span of 14 bases. CDR3 nucleotides: TGTGCCAGCAGCGTAGGATCAGGGAGGTGGTACGAGCAGTACTTC. Protein product: CASSVGSGRWYEQYF.

The J gene is TRBJ2-5, the V gene TRBV7-9; 8 bases agree with TRBD1. From germline, CDR1 is SEHNR and CDR2 FQNEAQ (reference sequence). With 4 bases clipped from V and 1 base from J, the junction kept 11 bases outside the gene matches. The CDR3 runs 17 residues. Here the CDR3 reads CASSSNPSTGVQETQYF. In DNA, the CDR3 is TGTGCCAGCAGCTCCAATCCATCGACAGGGGTCCAAGAGACCCAGTACTTC.

CDR3 loop: CASSLAGQQTEQYF. CDR3 sequence (DNA): TGTGCCAGCAGCTTGGCCGGACAGCAAACCGAGCAGTACTTC. The J gene is TRBJ2-7, the V gene TRBV5-4, with D perhaps TRBD1 (6 bases). Germline CDR1 and CDR2: SGHNT and YYREEE (reference sequence). The CDR3 sequence is 14 residues long. V lost 0 bases to trimming and J lost 6 bases, with 13 bases between them.

V and J are TRBV7-3 and TRBJ2-3, with D perhaps assigned TRBD1 or TRBD2 (5 bases each). The CDR3 contains 14 residues. V lost 5 bases and J 10 bases, leaving 19 bases between the germline ends. From germline, CDR1 is SGHTA and CDR2 FQGTGA. As DNA, the CDR3 is TGTGCCAGCAGCCATACATCCGGGACGGCAGCGCAGTATTTT. It is translated as CASSHTSGTAAQYF. Full variable domain (rest looked up from reference TRBV7-3 and TRBJ2-3): GAGVSQTPSNKVTEKGKYVELRCDPISGHTALYWYRQSLGQGPEFLIYFQGTGAADDSGLPNDRFFAVRPEGSVSTLKIQRTERGDSAVYLCASSHTSGTAAQYFGPGTRLTVL.

The rearrangement uses TRBV15 and TRBJ1-2; D perhaps matches TRBD1 (6 bases). CDR1 and CDR2 (germline): LNHNV, YYDKDF (reference sequence). The V gene lost 2 bases and the J gene lost 4 bases, with 14 bases spanning the gap. The CDR3 length is 15 residues. CDR3 DNA: TGTGCCACCAGCAGAACGACAGGCTGGGGCTATGGCTACACCTTC. Its protein is CATSRTTGWGYGYTF. Together with reference TRBV15 and TRBJ1-2, the CDR3 gives the full variable domain: DAMVIQNPRYQVTQFGKPVTLSCSQTLNHNVMYWYQQKSSQAPKLLFHYYDKDFNNEADTPDNFQSRRPNTSFCFLDIRSPGLGDTAMYLCATSRTTGWGYGYTFGSGTRLTVV.

This rearrangement joins TRBV11-2 to TRBJ1-1; 7 nucleotides line up with TRBD1. Germline-derived CDR1 and CDR2 are SGHAT and FQNNGV. The V segment lost 4 bases and the J segment 6 bases; nucleotides outside the gene matches: 5. This CDR3 comprises 13 residues. CDR3 DNA sequence: TGTGCCAGCAGCTCACCTCAGGGGGCTGAAGCTTTCTTT. Its translation: CASSSPQGAEAFF.

CDR3 amino acids: CAWSQGSGNTIYF. The CDR3 coding sequence is TGTGCCTGGTCACAGGGGTCTGGAAACACCATATATTTT. This chain joins TRBV30 and TRBJ1-3; 7 bases agree with TRBD1. The germline V gene encodes CDR1 GTSNPN and CDR2 SVGIG (reference sequence). This CDR3 has 13 residues. The V segment lost 5 bases and the J segment 1 base; nucleotides outside the gene matches: 2.

The chain joins TRBV9 to TRBJ2-3; no clear D. The CDR3 totals 14 residues. Germline CDR1 SGDLS, CDR2 YYNGEE. V was shortened by 4 bases and J by 1 base, with 10 bases between the two germline ends. CDR3 sequence: CASSRWWGTDTQYF. The DNA for the CDR3 is TGTGCCAGCAGCCGCTGGTGGGGCACAGATACGCAGTATTTT.

V and J are TRBV2 and TRBJ1-5; perhaps TRBD1 as D (6 bases). This CDR3 is 15 amino acids long. Between the trimmed V and J ends, which lost 3 bases and 0 bases, there was a span of 9 bases. Germline lookup yields CDR1 SNHLY and CDR2 FYNNEI. The CDR3 nucleotides are TGTGCCAGCAGTGACCAGGGGCGTAGCAATCAGCCCCAGCATTTT. Translation gives CASSDQGRSNQPQHF.

J is TRBJ1-4 and V is TRBV13, with 7 bases fitting TRBD1. J was trimmed by 8 bases and V by 3 bases; bases with no gene match: 6. Germline values: CDR1 PRHDT, CDR2 FYEKMQ (reference sequence). CDR3 size: 14 residues. This chain's CDR3 is CASSFRQGREKLFF. The CDR3 DNA follows: TGTGCCAGCAGCTTCCGACAGGGAAGGGAAAAACTGTTTTTT.

The chain is built from TRBV6-5 and TRBJ1-5; TRBD1 is a possible D gene (5 bases). Germline CDR1 reads MNHEY; CDR2 reads SVGAGI. V was clipped by 10 bases and J by 4 bases, with 14 bases between them. CDR3 length: 13 amino acids. The CDR3, as DNA: TGTGCCATTCATGGAGGGGTGAATCAGCCCCAGCATTTT. Its protein is CAIHGGVNQPQHF.

The CDR3 sequence is CASSLFAGSYGYTF. The CDR3 DNA follows: TGTGCCAGCAGCTTGTTCGCGGGATCCTATGGCTACACCTTC. The chain is built from TRBV5-4 and TRBJ1-2; D uncertain. Trimming pared 1 base from V and 4 bases from J, leaving 11 bases between. Germline-derived CDR1 and CDR2 are SGHNT and YYREEE (reference sequence). The CDR3 is made up of 14 amino acids. Based on the CDR3 plus reference TRBV5-4 and TRBJ1-2, the full variable domain is ETGVTQSPTHLIKTRGQQVTLRCSSQSGHNTVSWYQQALGQGPQFIFQYYREEENGRGNFPPRFSGLQFPNYSSELNVNALELDDSALYLCASSLFAGSYGYTFGSGTRLTVV.

The V call is TRBV4-3, the J call TRBJ1-6, with D maybe TRBD1 (5 bases). The CDR3 has 15 amino acids. CDR1 and CDR2 (germline): LGHNA, YSLEER. Trimming took off 8 bases at V and 7 bases at J, with 18 bases between the two ends. The CDR3 coding sequence is TGCGCCAGCGGGGCGGGGGAAGACGACAATTCACCCCTCCACTTT. Protein: CASGAGEDDNSPLHF.